This TCR beta chain was identified during a study of STAT5B mutations in CD4+ large granular lymphocyte leukemia. Findings of the study overall: No patients shared main leukemic clonotypes, though roughly 25% appeared at low frequency elsewhere.

V dropped 9 bases and J dropped 2 bases, with 11 bases sitting between them. This CDR3 has 13 residues. Germline-derived CDR1 and CDR2 are LNHDA and SQIVND (reference sequence). A word on this clone: Its target is not known.

Sequenced by immunoSEQ multiplex PCR; TCRdb stores in-frame clones only, minus some. Of about 35,000 clones in the sample, 68% were seen once. The rearrangement joins TRBV19 to TRBJ1-5; D is undetermined. This sequence was found in a human donor in good health. The specimen was CD4+ T cells from blood buffy coats. The CDR3 DNA is TGTGCCAGCAGACCGAGGGGCAATCAGCCCCAGCATTTT. It translates to CASRPRGNQPQHF.